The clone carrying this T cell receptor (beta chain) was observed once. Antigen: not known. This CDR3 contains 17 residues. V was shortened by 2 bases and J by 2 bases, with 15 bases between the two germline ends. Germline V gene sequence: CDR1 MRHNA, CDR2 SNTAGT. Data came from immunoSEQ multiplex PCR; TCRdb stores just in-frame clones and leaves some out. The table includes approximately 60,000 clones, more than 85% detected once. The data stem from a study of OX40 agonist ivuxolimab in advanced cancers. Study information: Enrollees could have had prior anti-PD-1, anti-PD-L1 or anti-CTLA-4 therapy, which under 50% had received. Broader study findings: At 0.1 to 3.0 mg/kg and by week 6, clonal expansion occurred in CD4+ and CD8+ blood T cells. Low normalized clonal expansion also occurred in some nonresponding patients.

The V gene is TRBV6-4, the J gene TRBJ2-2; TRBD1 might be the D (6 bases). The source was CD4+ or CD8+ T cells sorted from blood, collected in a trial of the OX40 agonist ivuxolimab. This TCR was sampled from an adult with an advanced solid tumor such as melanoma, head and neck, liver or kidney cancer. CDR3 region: CASSDALRGVNTGELFF. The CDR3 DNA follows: TGTGCCAGCAGTGACGCCCTCAGGGGTGTTAACACCGGGGAGCTGTTTTTT.